This paragraph covers one TCR beta chain sequence. What this receptor recognizes is not known. At one end the junction does not follow the germline gene, possibly because of a read error. The sample is drawn from a study of CD4 and CD8 cells across lung adenocarcinoma regions (dated by TCRdb to 2016 to 2019). For the wider study: The study compared tumor centers with tumor margins to examine intratumor heterogeneity of the T cell receptor repertoire.

Donors were patients with localized lung adenocarcinoma, a subtype of non-small cell lung cancer. Samples were obtained from the centers of localized lung adenocarcinomas. CD8+ T cells from tumor tissue were profiled separately from CD4+ T cells for TCR repertoire analysis. Library prep was done by PCR. The sequencer was a HiSeq X Ten. Through fastp at Q25 and MiXCR, TCRdb rebuilt clones from the public reads, retaining in-frame beta chains. Records with the same CDR3 protein are collapsed into one entry carrying the most frequent genes and DNA. Here the sample has roughly 20,000 distinct CDR3 sequences; roughly 56% occur a single time. Clones ranked in the top ten supply under 30% of the sample. From the cysteine up to the phenylalanine, the CDR3 has a length of 17 residues. Only CDR3 DNA remains: 51 bases, in frame from the first base. From a lookup of the germline V gene (reference sequence), CDR1 and CDR2 are WNHNN and SYGVQD.

The chain is encoded by TRBV10-1 joined to TRBJ2-4, with 9 central nucleotides matching TRBD2. The sample consisted of CD8+ T cells from the center of a lung tumor. What this sample's cell subset or site label stands for: tumor center region. This receptor was obtained from a female donor with lung adenocarcinoma. The CD4 and CD8 labels of this study may be unreliable. Here is the DNA: TGCGCCAGCAGCGGCGGCGGGGGGGGGCGAGCCAAAGACACTCAGTATTTC. Its translation is CASSGGGGGRAKDTQYF.